The T cell receptor (beta chain) described here comes from a study of T cell changes during pregnancy in multiple sclerosis. This CDR3 spans 17 amino acids. Per germline, CDR1 SGHAT and CDR2 FQNNGV. The V segment lost 2 bases and the J segment 3 bases; nucleotides outside the gene matches: 9. TCRdb keeps only in-frame clones here, not all; method: immunoSEQ multiplex PCR. The sample has 80,000 to 100,000 clones; approximately 92% are singletons. The receptor comes from a female donor with multiple sclerosis, enrolled in a pregnancy study. The sequencing here drew on peripheral blood, taken in the first trimester of pregnancy. V is TRBV11-2 and J is TRBJ1-2, with 10 bases fitting TRBD1. CDR3 sequence: CASSLNRQGAPYYGYTF. The CDR3 DNA is TGTGCCAGCAGCTTAAATCGACAGGGGGCACCATACTATGGCTACACCTTC.